This entry lists 19 T cell receptor beta chains sequenced from one sample in a study of T cell responses to AZD1222 COVID-19 vaccine. Sequencing used immunoSEQ multiplex PCR; TCRdb keeps in-frame clones, though not all of them. The data show under 150,000 clones, 75% to 95% seen once. The input for sequencing was peripheral blood, taken on day 0 of AZD1222 vaccination. Source of these receptors: an adult in good health.

In DNA form, the CDR3 reads TGTGCCAGTAGCCCTGATGGAATCCGCAATACGCAGTATTTT. Protein sequence: CASSPDGIRNTQYF. The rearrangement uses TRBV19 and TRBJ2-3; D is uncertain. CDR3 length: 14 amino acids. Germline values: CDR1 LNHDA, CDR2 SQIVND (reference sequence). The V end lost 6 bases, the J end lost 7 bases, and 17 bases lay between the germline ends.

The chain links TRBV5-1 to TRBJ2-2; 8 positions match TRBD2. V shed 0 bases and J 5 bases; nucleotides not matched to a gene: 6. Germline CDR1 SGHRS, CDR2 YFSETQ. The length of the CDR3 is 16 residues. The CDR3 sequence: CASSLAGGPLTGELFF. The CDR3 DNA follows: TGCGCCAGCAGCTTGGCGGGAGGGCCGTTGACCGGGGAGCTGTTTTTT.

V gene TRBV6-5 combines with J gene TRBJ1-4, with 8 nucleotides matching TRBD1. CDR1 and CDR2 (germline): MNHEY, SVGAGI. The ends lost 6 bases at V and 7 bases at J; junction bases unmatched: 1. The CDR3 has 12 residues. DNA for the CDR3: TGTGCCAGCAGAGACAGGGGTGAAAAACTGTTTTTT. Protein: CASRDRGEKLFF.

The chain recombines TRBV28 with TRBJ1-2, with D maybe TRBD1 (6 bases). Germline CDR1 MDHEN, CDR2 SYDVKM. V was shortened by 3 bases and J by 8 bases, with 19 bases between the two germline ends. CDR3 size: 15 residues. This CDR3 reads CASSLLSLEGGGYTF. CDR3 bases: TGTGCCAGCAGTTTGCTTTCCCTCGAGGGGGGCGGCTACACCTTC.

The CDR3 DNA reads as TGTGCCAGCAGCTTAGAACCAACTGGCGGGGAGCTGTTTTTT. This encodes CASSLEPTGGELFF. The chain uses TRBV7-6 and TRBJ2-2; D ambiguous. The germline V and J ends were trimmed by 1 base and 7 bases, with 10 bases remaining between them. The V gene's germline CDR1 is SGHVS and CDR2 FNYEAQ. CDR3 length: 14 amino acids.

This clone was counted a single time. The chain is built from TRBV5-4 and TRBJ2-7; maybe TRBD1 (7 bases). The CDR3 contains 15 residues. Germline CDR1 and CDR2: SGHNT and YYREEE (reference sequence). V lost 4 bases, J lost 3 bases, and 17 bases lay in between. The CDR3 protein is CASSAGGPFFYEQYF. In DNA form, the CDR3 reads TGTGCCAGCAGCGCAGGGGGGCCTTTCTTCTACGAGCAGTACTTC.

In its sample, this clone was seen once. The V gene is TRBV7-9, the J gene TRBJ2-7, with 12 bases fitting TRBD2. The CDR3 runs to 14 residues. The junction had 1 base not matched to a gene; V was cut back by 4 bases and J by 3 bases. Looked up from germline, CDR1 is SEHNR and CDR2 is FQNEAQ (reference sequence). This CDR3 reads CASSSLAGGYEQYF. The CDR3 DNA is TGTGCCAGCAGCTCACTAGCGGGGGGCTACGAGCAGTACTTC.

This chain joins TRBV9 and TRBJ1-1; TRBD1 aligns across 10 bases. The CDR3 consists of 15 residues. The germline CDR1 and CDR2 sequences are SGDLS and YYNGEE. V was pared by 4 bases and J by 1 base, with 4 bases of the junction left unmatched. The CDR3 sequence is CASSPRDRGNTEAFF. CDR3 nucleotide sequence: TGTGCCAGCAGCCCTCGGGACAGGGGGAACACTGAAGCTTTCTTT.

In this sample, this clone turned up once. The chain employs TRBV2 and TRBJ2-2; possible D gene TRBD1, 5 bases. V shed 4 bases and J shed 7 bases, with 13 bases lying between them. This CDR3 is 14 amino acids long. In germline, CDR1 is SNHLY, CDR2 FYNNEI. The CDR3 nucleotides read TGTGCCAGCAGTGTTGGTCAGGGATACGGGGAGCTGTTTTTT. It is translated as CASSVGQGYGELFF.

This clone was observed a handful of times. The chain has TRBV25-1 and TRBJ1-3; D ambiguous. The V end lost 7 bases, the J end lost 3 bases, and 10 bases lay between the germline ends. CDR1 and CDR2 from the germline V gene are MGHDK and SYGVNS. The CDR3 totals 13 residues. CDR3 in DNA: TGTGCCAGCATTCCGACTAATGGAAACACCATATATTTT. Protein sequence: CASIPTNGNTIYF.

The J gene is TRBJ2-7, the V gene TRBV28; D is possibly TRBD2 (5 bases). CDR3 length: 14 residues. CDR1 MDHEN and CDR2 SYDVKM come from the germline V gene. Trimming removed 5 bases from V and 2 bases from J, with 13 bases in between. CDR3 nucleotide sequence: TGTGCCAGCAGTCTCAGCGTGGGAGCCTACGAGCAGTACTTC. Translation gives CASSLSVGAYEQYF.

The V call is TRBV6-5, the J call TRBJ2-5; TRBD2 matches at 8 bases. CDR3 length: 15 amino acids. The germline V gene encodes CDR1 MNHEY and CDR2 SVGAGI. V lost 6 bases and J lost 2; bases outside the gene matches: 8. CDR3 sequence: CASSGGREEQETQYF. CDR3 DNA: TGTGCCAGCAGCGGAGGGCGGGAGGAACAAGAGACCCAGTACTTC.

This chain uses TRBV19 with TRBJ1-6; D unclear. This CDR3 has 15 residues. CDR1 is LNHDA and CDR2 is SQIVND in the germline V gene (reference sequence). V gave up 6 bases and J gave up 3 bases, with 12 bases separating them. Here the CDR3 DNA reads TGTGCCAGTAGAAACGGCAGAAACTATAATTCACCCCTCCACTTT. Protein sequence: CASRNGRNYNSPLHF. The variable domain in full, completed from reference TRBV19 and TRBJ1-6, reads DGGITQSPKYLFRKEGQNVTLSCEQNLNHDAMYWYRQDPGQGLRLIYYSQIVNDFQKGDIAEGYSVSREKKESFPLTVTSAQKNPTAFYLCASRNGRNYNSPLHFGNGTRLTVT.

The genes are TRBV7-2 and TRBJ1-2; the D is unclear. The CDR3 covers 12 residues. Germline V gene sequence: CDR1 SGHTA, CDR2 FQGNSA. Trimming stripped 5 bases from V and 5 bases from J, with 9 bases between. The CDR3 DNA follows: TGTGCCAGCAGCCGGGGTCCTTATGGCTACACCTTC. Its translation is CASSRGPYGYTF.

The table lists this clone with a few counts. This sequence joins TRBV20-1 and TRBJ2-1; D gene ambiguous. This CDR3 has 12 amino acids. V was trimmed by 3 bases and J by 10 bases, leaving 13 bases between them. From germline, CDR1 is DFQATT and CDR2 SNEGSKA (reference sequence). CDR3 region: CSASPRIGEQFF. DNA for the CDR3: TGCAGTGCTAGTCCACGGATAGGGGAGCAGTTCTTC.

The CDR3, as DNA: TGTGCCAGTAGGAGGCAGATTATGAACACTGAAGCTTTCTTT. This sequence encodes CASRRQIMNTEAFF. This chain links TRBV19 with TRBJ1-1; no definite D call. Germline V CDR1 and CDR2: LNHDA, SQIVND (reference sequence). With 6 bases removed from V and 0 bases from J, the gap between germline ends came to 11 bases. This CDR3 comprises 14 residues. The entire variable domain, with the rest obtained from reference TRBV19 and TRBJ1-1, is as follows: DGGITQSPKYLFRKEGQNVTLSCEQNLNHDAMYWYRQDPGQGLRLIYYSQIVNDFQKGDIAEGYSVSREKKESFPLTVTSAQKNPTAFYLCASRRQIMNTEAFFGQGTRLTVV.

The chain recombines TRBV30 with TRBJ2-1; D is perhaps TRBD2 (6 bases). Between the trimmed V and J ends, which lost 2 bases and 0 bases, there was a span of 14 bases. This CDR3 is 16 amino acids long. From germline, CDR1 is GTSNPN and CDR2 SVGIG (reference sequence). The CDR3 protein is CAWSTPGLSSYNEQFF. The CDR3 coding sequence is TGTGCCTGGAGTACGCCGGGACTCAGCTCCTACAATGAGCAGTTCTTC.

This CDR3 reads CASSLAEGLGIYEQYF. The CDR3 DNA follows: TGTGCCAGCAGCTTAGCTGAGGGACTAGGGATCTACGAGCAGTACTTC. The chain has TRBV11-1 and TRBJ2-7, with TRBD2 matching over 8 bases. The V segment lost 0 bases and the J segment 3 bases; nucleotides outside the gene matches: 7. The V gene's germline CDR1 is SGHAT and CDR2 FQDESV (reference sequence). This CDR3 is 16 amino acids long.

The table lists this clone with a count of one. This chain connects TRBV28 to TRBJ2-3, with a weak D call TRBD2 (5 bases). In germline, CDR1 is MDHEN, CDR2 SYDVKM. The CDR3 totals 13 residues. V was trimmed by 6 bases and J by 2 bases, leaving 9 bases between them. As DNA, the CDR3 is TGTGCCAGCAGGGACTTTAACACAGATACGCAGTATTTT. This sequence encodes CASRDFNTDTQYF.